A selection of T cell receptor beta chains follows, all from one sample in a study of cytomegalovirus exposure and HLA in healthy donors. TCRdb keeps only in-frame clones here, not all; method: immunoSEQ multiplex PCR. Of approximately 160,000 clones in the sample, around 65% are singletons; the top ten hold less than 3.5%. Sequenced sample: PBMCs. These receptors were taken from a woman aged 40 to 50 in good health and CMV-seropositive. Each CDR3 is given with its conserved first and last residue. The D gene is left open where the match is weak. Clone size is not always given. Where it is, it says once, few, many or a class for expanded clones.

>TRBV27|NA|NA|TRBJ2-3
TGTGCCAGCAGTTTAGTCGTCACAGATACGCAGTATTTT
CASSLVVTDTQYF
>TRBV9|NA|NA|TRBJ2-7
TGTGCCAGCAGCGTAGGGCCCCAGATAACCTACGAGCAGTACTTC
CASSVGPQITYEQYF
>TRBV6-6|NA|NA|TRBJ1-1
TGTGCCACCGCGATTACAGGAATGAACACTGAAGCTTTCTTT
CATAITGMNTEAFF
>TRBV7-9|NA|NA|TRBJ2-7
TGTGCCAGCACCAGGGGGGCGGGAGGTTCCTACGAGCAGTACTTC
CASTRGAGGSYEQYF
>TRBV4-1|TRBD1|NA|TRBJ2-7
TGCGCCAGCAGCCAAGATCGGGACAGTCCCTCCGAGCAGTACTTC
CASSQDRDSPSEQYF
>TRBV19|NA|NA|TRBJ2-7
TGTGCCAGTAGTATCAGGGACGAGCAGTACTTC
CASSIRDEQYF
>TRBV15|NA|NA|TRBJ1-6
TGTGCCACCAGCAGAGCCGATAATTCACCCCTCCACTTT
CATSRADNSPLHF
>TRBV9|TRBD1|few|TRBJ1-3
TGTGCCAGCAGCGGAGGGGGCACTGGAAACACCATATATTTT
CASSGGGTGNTIYF
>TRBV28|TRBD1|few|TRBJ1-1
TGTGCCAGCAGTACGGGACAGGGGGTCGCTGAAGCTTTCTTT
CASSTGQGVAEAFF
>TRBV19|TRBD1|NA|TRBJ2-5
TGTGCCAGTAGTGAAGCCGGGACAGCGACGCAAGAGACCCAGTACTTC
CASSEAGTATQETQYF
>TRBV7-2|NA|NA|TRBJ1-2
TGTGCCAGCAGCGCGGACGGGGGAACTAACTATGGCTACACCTTC
CASSADGGTNYGYTF
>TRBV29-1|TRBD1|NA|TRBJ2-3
TGCAGCGTTGGGCCCGCGGACAGGGATACGCAGTATTTT
CSVGPADRDTQYF
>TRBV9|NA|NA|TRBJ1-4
TGTGCCAGCAGCGGCCGTGTGGCGGGTGGTGAAAAACTGTTTTTT
CASSGRVAGGEKLFF
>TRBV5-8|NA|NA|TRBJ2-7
TGTGCCAGCAGCACGGGACTGGGTTTCAACGAGCAGTACTTC
CASSTGLGFNEQYF
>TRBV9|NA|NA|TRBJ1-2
TGTGCCAGCAGCGGGCCAGGGGAGGGAGGCTACCCCTTC
CASSGPGEGGYPF
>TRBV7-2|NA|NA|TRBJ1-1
TGTGCCAGCAGCTTCCAGGGTGCGAACACTGAAGCTTTCTTT
CASSFQGANTEAFF
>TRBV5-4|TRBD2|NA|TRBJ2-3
TGTGCCAGCAGCCCAAGCGGGAGTATCGAGCTGGCGCAGTATTTT
CASSPSGSIELAQYF
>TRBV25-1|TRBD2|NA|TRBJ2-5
TGTGCCAGCAGTGAACCTAGCGGGGGGTCAGAGACCCAGTACTTC
CASSEPSGGSETQYF
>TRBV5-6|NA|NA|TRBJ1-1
TGTGCCAGCAGCTTGGGTTCAAAGGGAGCTGAAGCTTTCTTT
CASSLGSKGAEAFF
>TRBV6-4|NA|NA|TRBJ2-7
TGTGCCAGCAGTAGGTTTTTAGCCGAGCAGTACTTC
CASSRFLAEQYF
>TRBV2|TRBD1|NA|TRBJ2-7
TGTGCCTCGTACAGGGGCAGCTACGAGCAGTACTTC
CASYRGSYEQYF
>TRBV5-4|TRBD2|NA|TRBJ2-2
TGTGCCAGCAGCCCCCGCTGGGCGGGAGACACCGGGGAGCTGTTTTTT
CASSPRWAGDTGELFF
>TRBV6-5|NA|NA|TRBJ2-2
TGTGCCAGCAGTTACTCGGGGGCGGCAAACACCGGGGAGCTGTTTTTT
CASSYSGAANTGELFF
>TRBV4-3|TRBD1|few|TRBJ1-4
TGCGCCAGCAGCCAAGATAGGTGGACAGGCCCGTTTTTT
CASSQDRWTGPFF
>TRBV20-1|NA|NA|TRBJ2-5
TGCAGTGCTGACAACCAAGAGACCCAGTACTTC
CSADNQETQYF
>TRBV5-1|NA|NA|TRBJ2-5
TGCGCCAGCAGCCCCTCCCAAGAGACCCAGTACTTC
CASSPSQETQYF
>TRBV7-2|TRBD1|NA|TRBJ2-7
TGTGCCAGCAGCCCCAGACAGGGGGCCTACGAGCAGTACTTC
CASSPRQGAYEQYF
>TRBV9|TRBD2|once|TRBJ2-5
TGTGCCAGCAGCGTGGATTTAGCGGGGGGTGGAGAGACCCAGTACTTC
CASSVDLAGGGETQYF
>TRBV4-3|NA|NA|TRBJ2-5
TGCGCCAGCAGCCAAGATTACAGAGTCCAAGAGACCCAGTACTTC
CASSQDYRVQETQYF
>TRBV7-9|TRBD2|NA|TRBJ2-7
TGTGCCAGCAGCTTTAGCGGGAAAGACAACGAGCAGTACTTC
CASSFSGKDNEQYF
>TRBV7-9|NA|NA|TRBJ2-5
TGTGCCAGCGTTGGGGGACTTGAGACCCAGTACTTC
CASVGGLETQYF
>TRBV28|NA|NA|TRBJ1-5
TGTGCCAGCAGTCCGACAGGACGGATTTATAGCAATCAGCCCCAGCATTTT
CASSPTGRIYSNQPQHF
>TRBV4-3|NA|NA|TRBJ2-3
TGCGCCAGCAGCCAAGATCATCTACTTCCAGATACGCAGTATTTT
CASSQDHLLPDTQYF
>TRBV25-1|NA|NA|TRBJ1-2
TGTGCCAGCAGTGAACGCGACGACTATGGCTACCCCTTC
CASSERDDYGYPF
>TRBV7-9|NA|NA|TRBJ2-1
TGTGCCAGCAGCTTAGGTTTGGTAGCTGACAATGAGCAGTTCTTC
CASSLGLVADNEQFF
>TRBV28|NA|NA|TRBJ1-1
TGTGCCAGCAGTTTCATAACAGAACTTCAGAACACTGAAGCTTTCTTT
CASSFITELQNTEAFF
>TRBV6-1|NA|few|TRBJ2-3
TGTGCCAGCAGTGATAACACCCGGGGTAGCACAGATACGCAGTATTTT
CASSDNTRGSTDTQYF
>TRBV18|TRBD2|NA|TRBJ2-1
TGTGCCAGCTCACCGTGGGGCAAGCGGGGGAGCTCCTACAATGAGCAGTTCTTC
CASSPWGKRGSSYNEQFF
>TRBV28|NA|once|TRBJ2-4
TGTGCCAGCCAACGTGGGGGGGCCAAAAACATTCAGTACTTC
CASQRGGAKNIQYF
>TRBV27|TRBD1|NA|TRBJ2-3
TGTGCCAGCAGTTTTATCACCCCGGGACAGGGAGGCACAGATACGCAGTATTTT
CASSFITPGQGGTDTQYF
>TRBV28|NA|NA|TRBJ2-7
TGTGCCAGCAAAGGAGGGGCAGCCTACGAGCAGTACTTC
CASKGGAAYEQYF
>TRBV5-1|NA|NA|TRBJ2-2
TGCGCCAGCAAGAGAGAGCAGGGGAACACCGGGGAGCTGTTTTTT
CASKREQGNTGELFF
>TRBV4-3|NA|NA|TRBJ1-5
TGCGCCAGCAGCCAAGATCCAGATAGCAATCAGCCCCAGAATTTT
CASSQDPDSNQPQNF
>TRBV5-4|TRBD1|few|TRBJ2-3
TGTGCCAGTGCGGACAGGGGGTCTGCAGATACGCAGTATTTT
CASADRGSADTQYF
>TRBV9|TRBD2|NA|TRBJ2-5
TGTGCCAGCAGCACCCGGACTAGCTTGGAAGAGACCCAGTACTTC
CASSTRTSLEETQYF
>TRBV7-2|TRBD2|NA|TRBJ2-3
TGTGCCAGCAGCTTAGCTGGTGGCGGGAGATGGGTAAATACGCAGTATTTT
CASSLAGGGRWVNTQYF
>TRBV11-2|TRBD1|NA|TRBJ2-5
TGTGCCAGCAGCTTAAGCAGGGCAGGACAGGAAGAGACCCAGTACTTC
CASSLSRAGQEETQYF
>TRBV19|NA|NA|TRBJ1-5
TGTGCCAGTAGTATTCGGTCGGGGGGCTGGGTAGTTCAGCCCCAGCATTTT
CASSIRSGGWVVQPQHF
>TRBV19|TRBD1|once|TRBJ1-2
TGTGCCAGTAGTATCTTTGGGACAGGGGGCGTCGGCTACACCTTC
CASSIFGTGGVGYTF
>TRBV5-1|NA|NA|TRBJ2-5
TGCGCCAGCAGTCGAACCATTAGCGGACAAGAGACCCAGTACTTC
CASSRTISGQETQYF
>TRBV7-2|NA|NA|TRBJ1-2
TGTGCCAGCAGCTTGGAGTGGGGCGCGGACTATGGCTACACCTTC
CASSLEWGADYGYTF
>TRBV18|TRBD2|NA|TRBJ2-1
TGTGCCAGCTCACCTCTGACTAGCGGGGTCAACTACAATGAGCAGTTCTTC
CASSPLTSGVNYNEQFF
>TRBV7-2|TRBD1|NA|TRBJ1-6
TGTGCCACCGGGACAGGAAATTCACCCCTCCACTTT
CATGTGNSPLHF
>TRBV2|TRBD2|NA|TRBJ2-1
TGTGCCAGCAGTGCTCTAGCGGGGGGCCCTAGTGATTACAATGAGCAGTTCTTC
CASSALAGGPSDYNEQFF